One and the same sample provided the 18 T cell receptor beta chains below, sequenced in a study of blood T cells in healthy people across ages. Next came a second PCR, run for about 6 to 12 cycles, which used a sample-barcoded 5' primer along with a J-beta primer mix. TCRdb re-called the 5' RACE reads with MiXCR, one entry per CDR3 protein. The data contain a few hundred thousand distinct CDR3 sequences, 25% to 30% of them singletons. Specimen: blood. The receptors come from a woman in her 70s in good health.

This clonotype was observed a few times. The V call is TRBV2, the J call TRBJ2-3; no reliable D call. Germline V gene lookup returns CDR1 SNHLY and CDR2 FYNNEI. The CDR3 runs 13 residues. The V end was cut by 6 bases, the J end by 0 bases, with 7 bases between. CDR3 sequence: CASRRSSTDTQYF. The DNA for the CDR3 is TGTGCCAGCAGGCGGTCCAGCACAGATACGCAGTATTTT.

Here the CDR3 reads CASSSRTGTLFF. The CDR3 nucleotides are TGTGCCAGCAGTTCCCGGACAGGGACGCTGTTTTTT. The chain combines TRBV6-1 with TRBJ2-2; 8 nucleotides line up with TRBD1. Looked up from germline, CDR1 is MNHNS and CDR2 is SASEGT. Germline trimming cut 5 bases from V and 13 bases from J; bases unmatched to any gene: 6. The CDR3 length is 12 residues.

This chain connects TRBV5-1 to TRBJ1-4; no reliable D call. V was pared by 0 bases and J by 4 bases, with 10 bases between. CDR1 SGHRS and CDR2 YFSETQ come from the germline V gene. This CDR3 region has 15 residues. The CDR3 DNA reads as TGCGCCAGCAGCTTGGCCCCCACGAATAATGAAAAACTGTTTTTT. It is translated as CASSLAPTNNEKLFF.

The table lists this clonotype with a few counts. V usage is TRBV4-2 and J usage is TRBJ1-4; 11 positions agree with TRBD1. Germline V gene lookup returns CDR1 LGHNA and CDR2 YNFKEQ. The junction had 8 bases not matched to a gene; V was cut back by 5 bases and J by 0 bases. This CDR3 region has 18 residues. CDR3 sequence (DNA): TGTGCCAGCAGCTTAGACGGACAGGGGGCTGCAACTAATGAAAAACTGTTTTTT. Protein: CASSLDGQGAATNEKLFF.

This chain joins TRBV2 and TRBJ1-1; possibly TRBD1 for D (5 bases). The germline CDR1 and CDR2 sequences are SNHLY and FYNNEI. CDR3 length: 15 residues. Trimming cost V 6 bases and J 4 bases, with 18 bases left between them. This CDR3 is CASRVTGNSGTEAFF. The CDR3 DNA sequence: TGTGCCAGCAGAGTCACAGGAAACTCGGGCACTGAAGCTTTCTTT.

This clonotype came up a few times. The chain links TRBV10-3 to TRBJ2-2; D assignment may be TRBD1 or TRBD2 (5 bases each). This CDR3 has 14 amino acids. V was pared by 6 bases and J by 1 base, with 9 bases between. Per germline, CDR1 ENHRY and CDR2 SYGVKD. This CDR3 reads CAISGTVNTGELFF. The CDR3 DNA reads TGTGCCATCAGCGGGACGGTGAACACCGGGGAGCTGTTTTTT.

Comments on this clonotype: At one end, the junction sequence differs from germline, possibly due to a read error. The chain uses TRBV7-8 and TRBJ2-5; D remains unclear. Germline CDR1 reads SGHVS; CDR2 reads FQNEAQ. The CDR3 totals 14 residues. The CDR3 sequence is CAGSLLAARGTQYF. The CDR3 DNA reads as TGTGCCGGCAGCTTATTAGCAGCAAGAGGGACCCAGTACTTC.

This clonotype came up a few times. The chain is built from TRBV7-2 and TRBJ2-7; D gene ambiguous. V dropped 1 base and J dropped 9 bases, with 13 bases sitting between them. Germline lookup yields CDR1 SGHTA and CDR2 FQGNSA. The CDR3 has 13 amino acids. For the CDR3, the DNA is TGTGCCAGCAGCTTAGTGGACCTCCCGAGGCAGTACTTC. Protein: CASSLVDLPRQYF.

This clonotype was counted many times. The V gene is TRBV15, the J gene TRBJ2-2; D may match TRBD1 or TRBD2 (5 bases each). The germline V gene has CDR1 LNHNV and CDR2 YYDKDF (reference sequence). This CDR3 region has 19 residues. V was trimmed by 3 bases and J by 5 bases, leaving 25 bases between them. This CDR3 reads CATSSLGHAYQRGTGELFF. The CDR3 DNA follows: TGTGCCACCAGCAGTCTGGGGCACGCATACCAGAGGGGAACCGGGGAGCTGTTTTTT.

The chain is built from TRBV6-5 and TRBJ1-2; D uncertain. The CDR3 length is 14 residues. Germline V gives CDR1 MNHEY, CDR2 SVGAGI. V was trimmed by 6 bases and J by 4 bases, leaving 15 bases between them. CDR3 amino acids: CASSPRSESYGYTF. The DNA for the CDR3 is TGTGCCAGCAGCCCTCGGTCGGAATCCTATGGCTACACCTTC.

The rearrangement joins TRBV4-3 to TRBJ2-5, with 7 bases aligning to TRBD2. The CDR3 has 16 residues. Looked up from germline, CDR1 is LGHNA and CDR2 is YSLEER. The trim removed 0 bases at V and 4 bases at J, leaving 8 bases unmatched. CDR3 nucleotides: TGCGCCAGCAGCCAAGAGGGTGCAGGACTAGGAGAGACCCAGTACTTC. Its translation: CASSQEGAGLGETQYF.

V gene TRBV3-1 combines with J gene TRBJ2-5, with a weak D call TRBD2 (5 bases). V gave up 4 bases and J gave up 0 bases, with 9 bases separating them. There are 14 residues in the CDR3. Per germline, CDR1 LGHDT and CDR2 YNNKEL (reference sequence). CDR3 loop: CASSRHGDQETQYF. The CDR3 nucleotides read TGTGCCAGCAGCCGGCACGGGGACCAAGAGACCCAGTACTTC.

V is TRBV21-1 and J is TRBJ1-2; the tabulated D call, TRBD1, remains unverified against the DNA. TRBV21-1 is a pseudogene locus. There are 16 residues in the CDR3. CDR3 sequence (DNA): TGTGCCAGCAGCTCCCCCCGGACGTGGGCTAACTATGGCTACACCTTC. Its translation: CASSSPRTWANYGYTF.

This clonotype was counted between two and nine times. This rearrangement joins TRBV7-8 to TRBJ1-5; no firm D call. This CDR3 region has 16 residues. V lost 4 bases and J lost 0, with 13 bases in between. Germline CDR1 is SGHVS and CDR2 is FQNEAQ. CDR3 protein: CASSSSWTYSNQPQHF. CDR3 DNA: TGTGCCAGCAGCTCCTCGTGGACCTATAGCAATCAGCCCCAGCATTTT.

In this sample, this clonotype turned up once. The rearrangement links TRBV30 to TRBJ1-6; D perhaps matches TRBD1 (5 bases). CDR1 GTSNPN and CDR2 SVGIG come from the germline V gene (reference sequence). CDR3 size: 11 residues. The V end lost 2 bases, the J end lost 14 bases, and 10 bases lay between the germline ends. CDR3 nucleotide sequence: TGTGCCTGGAGTAACCGGGGGACCCTCCACTTT. The encoded protein is CAWSNRGTLHF. The variable domain in full, completed from reference TRBV30 and TRBJ1-6, reads SQTIHQWPATLVQPVGSPLSLECTVEGTSNPNLYWYRQAAGRGLQLLFYSVGIGQISSEVPQNLSASRPQDRQFILSSKKLLLSDSGFYLCAWSNRGTLHFGNGTRLTVT.

Comment on this clonotype: The junction differs from germline at one of its ends, possibly a read error. V usage is TRBV7-9 and J usage is TRBJ2-3, with 7 bases identical to TRBD1. This CDR3 region has 13 residues. Germline CDR1 and CDR2: SEHNR and FQNEAQ (reference sequence). The CDR3 nucleotides read TGTGCCAGCCTGGGACAGAGCACAGATACGCGGTATTTT. It yields the protein CASLGQSTDTRYF.

This sequence joins TRBV12-3 or TRBV12-4 and TRBJ1-1; no clear D. The CDR3 loop spans 12 amino acids. Deletions cut 11 bases from V and 10 bases from J, with 20 bases between. The CDR3 region has the DNA TGTGCCGGCCGCTACGGAGGCGTGAGAGCTTTCTTT. Translated: CAGRYGGVRAFF.

This clonotype was seen more than once but under ten times. The chain couples TRBV29-1 to TRBJ2-5; the match to TRBD2 covers 12 bases. V shed 3 bases and J 6 bases; nucleotides not matched to a gene: 5. Germline CDR1 and CDR2: SQVTM and ANQGSEA. The CDR3 is 14 amino acids. The CDR3 region is CSVDLTSGGKTQYF. The CDR3 nucleotides are TGCAGCGTTGACCTTACTAGCGGGGGGAAGACCCAGTACTTC.